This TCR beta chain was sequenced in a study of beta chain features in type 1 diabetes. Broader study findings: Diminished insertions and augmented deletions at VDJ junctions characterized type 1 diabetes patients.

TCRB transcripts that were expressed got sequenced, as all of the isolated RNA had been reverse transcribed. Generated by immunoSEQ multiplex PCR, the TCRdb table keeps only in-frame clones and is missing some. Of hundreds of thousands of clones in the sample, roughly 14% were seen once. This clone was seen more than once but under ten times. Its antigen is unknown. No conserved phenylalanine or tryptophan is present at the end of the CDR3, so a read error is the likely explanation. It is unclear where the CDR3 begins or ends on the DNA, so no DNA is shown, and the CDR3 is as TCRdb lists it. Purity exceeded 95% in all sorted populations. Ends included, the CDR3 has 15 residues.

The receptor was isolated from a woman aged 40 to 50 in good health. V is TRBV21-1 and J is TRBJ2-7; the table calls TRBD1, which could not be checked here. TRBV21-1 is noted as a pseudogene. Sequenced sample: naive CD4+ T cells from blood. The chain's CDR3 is CASSKVKAGDRISFR.